These 20 T cell receptor beta chains share one sample of origin, sequenced in a study of T-cell memory formation after mild COVID-19. One entry per CDR3 protein results from TCRdb running MiXCR on the 5' RACE reads. The sample has 100,000 to 150,000 distinct CDR3 sequences, 16% seen once. Sequencing input: PBMCs or a T cell subset sorted from them (not recorded which). These receptors were obtained from an adult woman who had mild COVID-19 (a few samples of this study predate the infection). Cell type and time point are not known.

The chain recombines TRBV24-1 with TRBJ1-1; D gene unclear. Trimming removed 7 bases from V and 4 bases from J, with 12 bases in between. CDR3 size: 13 residues. The germline CDR1 and CDR2 sequences are KGHDR and SFDVKD. The CDR3 spells CATSPIGSTEAFF. As DNA, the CDR3 is TGTGCCACCAGCCCCATTGGCTCCACTGAAGCTTTCTTT.

The chain links TRBV30 to TRBJ1-1; D not resolved. V was trimmed by 2 bases and J by 5 bases, leaving 15 bases between them. CDR3 length: 14 residues. Germline CDR1 and CDR2: GTSNPN and SVGIG (reference sequence). The CDR3 loop is CAWSSTTAGTEAFF. In nucleotides, the CDR3 is TGTGCCTGGAGTTCAACCACAGCGGGTACTGAAGCTTTCTTT.

The sample holds many counts of this clonotype. The rearrangement joins TRBV12-3 or TRBV12-4 to TRBJ2-1, with D possibly being TRBD1 (6 bases). With 2 bases removed from V and 5 bases from J, the gap between germline ends came to 13 bases. There are 15 residues in the CDR3. CDR3 sequence (DNA): TGTGCCAGCAGTTTACTAGAGACAGGACACAATGAGCAGTTCTTC. Translated: CASSLLETGHNEQFF.

CDR3 nucleotides: TGCGCCAGCAGCTTACAGGGAAATAGAAATCAGCCCCAGCATTTT. It codes for CASSLQGNRNQPQHF. The chain uses TRBV5-1 and TRBJ1-5, with D possibly TRBD1 on 6 matching bases. Germline-derived CDR1 and CDR2 are SGHRS and YFSETQ. The CDR3 length is 15 residues. V lost 2 bases and J lost 4, with 13 bases in between.

V and J are TRBV3-1 and TRBJ1-2; D is uncertain. Between the trimmed V and J ends, which lost 4 bases and 4 bases, there was a span of 7 bases. Germline values: CDR1 LGHDT, CDR2 YNNKEL (reference sequence). This CDR3 region has 12 residues. CDR3 nucleotides: TGTGCCAGCAGCCCCGGACCCTATGGCTACACCTTC. Protein product: CASSPGPYGYTF.

The CDR3 is CASSPGVRSYNEQFF. The DNA of the CDR3 is TGCGCCAGCAGCCCCGGAGTCCGCTCCTACAATGAGCAGTTCTTC. The chain couples TRBV4-3 to TRBJ2-1; no definite D call. Trimming shortened V by 4 bases and J by 0 bases, and 10 bases separated the two germline ends. The CDR3 totals 15 residues. Germline V gene lookup returns CDR1 LGHNA and CDR2 YSLEER.

The gene calls are TRBV6-6 and TRBJ2-1; 7 bases align to TRBD2. CDR1 and CDR2 (germline): MNHNY, SVGAGI (reference sequence). This CDR3 has 16 amino acids. J gave up 4 bases and V 5 bases, and 11 bases lay outside the gene matches. Here the CDR3 DNA reads TGTGCCAGCAGTCCCCCTAGCGGAGGACTTTACAATGAGCAGTTCTTC. Its protein is CASSPPSGGLYNEQFF.

CDR3 DNA: TGTGCCAGCTCACCAGGGGCTTACTCCTACGAGCAGTACTTC. Its protein is CASSPGAYSYEQYF. The genes are TRBV18 and TRBJ2-7; perhaps TRBD1 as D (5 bases). V gave up 2 bases and J gave up 0 bases, with 8 bases separating them. CDR3 length: 14 residues. Germline V lookup: CDR1 KGHSH, CDR2 LQKENI.

The rearrangement links TRBV6-1 to TRBJ2-2; D not certain. The CDR3 totals 16 residues. The germline CDR1 and CDR2 sequences are MNHNS and SASEGT. V gave up 2 bases and J gave up 6 bases, with 16 bases separating them. In nucleotides, the CDR3 is TGTGCCAGCAGTGAATTGGGTAGGATCCGGGCCGGGGAGCTGTTTTTT. It is translated as CASSELGRIRAGELFF.

The chain employs TRBV5-1 and TRBJ2-1; 8 bases agree with TRBD2. Germline CDR1 reads SGHRS; CDR2 reads YFSETQ. V shed 4 bases, J shed 4 bases, and the junction held 10 bases outside the gene matches. The length of the CDR3 is 16 residues. CDR3 DNA: TGCGCCAGCAGCCAAACGGCCAGCGGGAGATACAATGAGCAGTTCTTC. As protein: CASSQTASGRYNEQFF.

The chain has TRBV13 and TRBJ2-3; TRBD2 agrees at 11 bases. The CDR3 covers 18 residues. Germline values: CDR1 PRHDT, CDR2 FYEKMQ (reference sequence). V dropped 0 bases and J dropped 0; count of bases not matched to a gene: 5. The CDR3 loop reads CASSLGRLAGLSTDTQYF. DNA for the CDR3: TGTGCCAGCAGCTTAGGCCGACTAGCGGGATTGAGCACAGATACGCAGTATTTT.

This clonotype was seen repeatedly, ten times or more. V usage is TRBV2 and J usage is TRBJ1-5; D remains unclear. Germline CDR1 and CDR2: SNHLY and FYNNEI. V was cut by 6 bases and J by 6 bases, with 9 bases left in between. This CDR3 is built from 12 residues. This CDR3 is CASSLDGQPQHF. Written as DNA, the CDR3 is TGTGCCAGCAGCCTAGACGGTCAGCCCCAGCATTTT.

In DNA, the CDR3 is TGTGCCACCAGCCCCGGGACAGGATATCCCCAAGGAGATACGCAGTATTTT. Protein product: CATSPGTGYPQGDTQYF. This rearrangement joins TRBV24-1 to TRBJ2-3; 8 bases map to TRBD1. Germline V gene sequence: CDR1 KGHDR, CDR2 SFDVKD. The V segment lost 7 bases and the J segment 5 bases; nucleotides outside the gene matches: 16. The CDR3 sequence is 17 residues long.

This clonotype was counted a few times. The rearrangement uses TRBV5-1 and TRBJ2-3; 11 bases fit TRBD2. J gave up 0 bases and V 4 bases, and 7 bases lay outside the gene matches. The CDR3 loop spans 17 amino acids. Germline V gene sequence: CDR1 SGHRS, CDR2 YFSETQ. The CDR3 DNA reads as TGCGCCAGCAGCACGGGACTAGCGGCAACTAGCACAGATACGCAGTATTTT. It encodes CASSTGLAATSTDTQYF.

There are a few counts of this clonotype. J is TRBJ2-4 and V is TRBV4-1, with 7 nucleotides matching TRBD1. The ends lost 3 bases at V and 2 bases at J; junction bases unmatched: 10. CDR1 and CDR2 (germline): MGHRA, YSYEKL. The CDR3 is 17 residues long. This CDR3 is CASSQGRHRGTKNIQYF. The CDR3 nucleotides are TGCGCCAGCAGCCAGGGACGACACAGGGGAACCAAAAACATTCAGTACTTC.

The V call is TRBV2, the J call TRBJ2-7; TRBD2 matches 10 bases. The V segment lost 5 bases and the J segment 1 base; nucleotides outside the gene matches: 8. The germline V gene has CDR1 SNHLY and CDR2 FYNNEI. The CDR3 length is 16 residues. In DNA, the CDR3 is TGTGCCAGCAGTCTAGCGGGAGTAAAGGGGTCCTACGAGCAGTACTTC. It codes for CASSLAGVKGSYEQYF.

The J gene is TRBJ2-5, the V gene TRBV18; 11 bases are shared with TRBD2. This CDR3 is 15 amino acids long. The J segment lost 1 base and the V segment lost 8 bases, leaving 6 bases of the junction unmatched. From germline, CDR1 is KGHSH and CDR2 LQKENI. CDR3 loop: CASTTSGALQETQYF. Written as DNA, the CDR3 is TGTGCCAGCACGACTAGCGGGGCCCTCCAAGAGACCCAGTACTTC.

The rearrangement uses TRBV6-1 and TRBJ1-5; D is perhaps TRBD1 (6 bases). Germline V gene sequence: CDR1 MNHNS, CDR2 SASEGT. Trimming cost V 2 bases and J 7 bases, with 9 bases left between them. The CDR3 is made up of 13 amino acids. The CDR3 loop reads CASSERGEQPQHF. CDR3 nucleotide sequence: TGTGCCAGCAGTGAAAGGGGGGAACAGCCCCAGCATTTT.

The V gene is TRBV20-1, the J gene TRBJ2-3, with no clear D. V was cut by 3 bases and J by 7 bases, with 8 bases left in between. Germline-derived CDR1 and CDR2 are DFQATT and SNEGSKA (reference sequence). This CDR3 contains 11 residues. The CDR3 reads CSARGLNTQYF. The CDR3, as DNA: TGCAGTGCTAGGGGGTTGAATACGCAGTATTTT.

Only a few counts were recorded for this clonotype. The V call is TRBV7-9, the J call TRBJ2-7, with a tentative D call TRBD1 (6 bases). This CDR3 is 15 amino acids long. Germline CDR1 reads SEHNR; CDR2 reads FQNEAQ (reference sequence). V lost 5 bases, J lost 1 base, and 15 bases lay in between. The CDR3 nucleotides are TGTGCCAGCAGCCCTCGGGACAAGAGTTCCTACGAGCAGTACTTC. This sequence encodes CASSPRDKSSYEQYF.